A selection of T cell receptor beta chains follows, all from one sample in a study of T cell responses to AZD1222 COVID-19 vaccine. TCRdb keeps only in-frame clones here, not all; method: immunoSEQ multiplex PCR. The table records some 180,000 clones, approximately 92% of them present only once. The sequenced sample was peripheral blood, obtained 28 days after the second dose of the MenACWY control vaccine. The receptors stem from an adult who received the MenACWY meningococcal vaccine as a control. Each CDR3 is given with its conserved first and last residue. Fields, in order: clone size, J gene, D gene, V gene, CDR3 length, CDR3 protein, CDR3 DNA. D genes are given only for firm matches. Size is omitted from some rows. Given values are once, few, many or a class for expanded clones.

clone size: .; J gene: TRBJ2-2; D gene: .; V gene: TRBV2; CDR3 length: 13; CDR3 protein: CASGLPNTGELFF; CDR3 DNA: TGTGCCAGCGGACTACCGAACACCGGGGAGCTGTTTTTT
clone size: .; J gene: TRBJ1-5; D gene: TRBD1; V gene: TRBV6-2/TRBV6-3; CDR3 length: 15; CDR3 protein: CASSYGGQENQPQHF; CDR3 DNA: TGTGCCAGCAGTTACGGGGGACAGGAAAATCAGCCCCAGCATTTT
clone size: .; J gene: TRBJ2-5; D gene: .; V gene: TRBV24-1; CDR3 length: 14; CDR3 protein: CATGGVADQETQYF; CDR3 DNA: TGTGCCACCGGTGGAGTTGCGGACCAAGAGACCCAGTACTTC
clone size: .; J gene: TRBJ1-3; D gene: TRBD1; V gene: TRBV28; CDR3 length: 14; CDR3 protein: CASRIDRVENTIYF; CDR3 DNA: TGTGCCAGCAGAATCGACAGGGTGGAAAACACCATATATTTT
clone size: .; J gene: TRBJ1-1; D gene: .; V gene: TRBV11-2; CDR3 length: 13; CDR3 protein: CASSLQGNTEAFF; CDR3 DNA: TGTGCCAGCAGCTTACAGGGGAACACTGAAGCTTTCTTT
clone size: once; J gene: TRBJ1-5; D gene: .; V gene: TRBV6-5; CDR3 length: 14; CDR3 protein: CASSYVGGNQPQHF; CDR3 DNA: TGTGCCAGCAGTTACGTCGGCGGGAATCAGCCCCAGCATTTT
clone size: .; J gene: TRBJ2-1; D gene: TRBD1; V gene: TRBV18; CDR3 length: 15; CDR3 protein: CASSPRQGSYNEQFF; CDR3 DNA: TGTGCCAGCTCACCTCGACAGGGATCCTACAATGAGCAGTTCTTC
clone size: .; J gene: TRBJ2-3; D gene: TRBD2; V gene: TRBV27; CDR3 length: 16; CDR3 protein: CASRHRLAGRTDTQYF; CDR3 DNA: TGTGCCAGCAGACACCGACTAGCGGGGAGGACAGATACGCAGTATTTT
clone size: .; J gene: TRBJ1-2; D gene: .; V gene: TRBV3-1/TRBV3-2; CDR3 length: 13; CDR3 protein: CASSSNRERGYTF; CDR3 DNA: TGTGCCAGCAGCTCAAACAGGGAAAGGGGCTACACCTTC
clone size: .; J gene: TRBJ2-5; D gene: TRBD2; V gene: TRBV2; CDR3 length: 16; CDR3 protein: CASSELGLAAKGTQYF; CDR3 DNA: TGTGCCAGCAGTGAATTGGGGCTAGCGGCCAAGGGGACCCAGTACTTC
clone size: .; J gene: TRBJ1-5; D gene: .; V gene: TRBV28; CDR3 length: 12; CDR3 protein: CASRAAAQPQHF; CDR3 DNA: TGTGCCAGCAGGGCAGCGGCTCAGCCCCAGCATTTT
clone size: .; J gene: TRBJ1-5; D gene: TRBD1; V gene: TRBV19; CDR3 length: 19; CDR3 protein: CASSTRPGRGLHSNQPQHF; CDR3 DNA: TGTGCCAGTAGTACCCGCCCGGGCAGGGGGCTCCATAGCAATCAGCCCCAGCATTTT
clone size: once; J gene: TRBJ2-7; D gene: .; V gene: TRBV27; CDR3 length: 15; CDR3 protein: CASSLYPMGNYEQYF; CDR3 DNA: TGTGCCAGCAGCCTATACCCAATGGGGAACTACGAGCAGTACTTC
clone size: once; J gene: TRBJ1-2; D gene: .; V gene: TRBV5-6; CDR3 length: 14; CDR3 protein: CASSLDTSNYGYTF; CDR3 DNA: TGTGCCAGCAGCTTGGACACTTCTAACTATGGCTACACCTTC
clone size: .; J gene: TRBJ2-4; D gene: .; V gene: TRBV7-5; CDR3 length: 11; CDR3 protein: CVCCGGDIQYF; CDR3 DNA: TGTGTTTGCTGCGGGGGGGACATTCAGTACTTC
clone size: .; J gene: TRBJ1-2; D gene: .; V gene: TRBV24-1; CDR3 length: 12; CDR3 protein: CATRAGDYGYTF; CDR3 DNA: TGTGCCACCAGGGCAGGGGACTATGGCTACACCTTC